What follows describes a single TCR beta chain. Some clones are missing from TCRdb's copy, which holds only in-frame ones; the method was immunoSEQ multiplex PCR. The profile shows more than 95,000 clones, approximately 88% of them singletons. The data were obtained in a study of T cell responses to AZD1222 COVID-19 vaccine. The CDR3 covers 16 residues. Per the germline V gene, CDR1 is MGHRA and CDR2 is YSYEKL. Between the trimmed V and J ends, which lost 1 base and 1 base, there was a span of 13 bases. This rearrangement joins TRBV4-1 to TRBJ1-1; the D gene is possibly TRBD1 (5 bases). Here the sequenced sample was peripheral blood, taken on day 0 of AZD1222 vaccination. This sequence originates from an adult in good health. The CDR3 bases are TGCGCCAGCAGCCAAGCCGAACGAGGGGCGAACACTGAAGCTTTCTTT. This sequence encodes CASSQAERGANTEAFF.